This T cell receptor beta chain was sequenced during a study of T cells in women clearing cervical HPV infection. A remark on this clone: The DNA ends 3 residues before the CDR3 does, and the rest of the CDR3 is filled in from the germline J gene.

Clones were read by immunoSEQ multiplex PCR, and TCRdb kept only the in-frame ones, dropping some. The sample includes 40,000 to 60,000 clones. The V end was cut by 5 bases, the J end by 4 bases, with 21 bases between. Germline-derived CDR1 and CDR2 are SGHVS and FNYEAQ. The CDR3 is 17 residues long. The chain couples TRBV7-6 to TRBJ1-3; maybe TRBD1 (6 bases). Sequencing input: blood buffy coat. The clonotype was recovered from a woman between 18 and 70 years old with a cervical HPV16 infection that either progressed to CIN3+ or cleared (not recorded which). The covered CDR3 bases are TGTGCCAGCAGCCCCCACCCGGACAGAAGAGCGGGAAACACC. This codes for CASSPHPDRRAGNT. The full-length CDR3 reads as CASSPHPDRRAGNTIYF.